Ten or more counts support the clone carrying this TCR beta chain. Its target is not known. Via MiXCR, TCRdb re-called the 5' RACE reads, giving one row per CDR3 protein. The profile covers roughly 340,000 distinct CDR3 sequences, with roughly 20% appearing a single time and 20% to 25% taken by the ten largest. The data were taken from a study of T-cell memory formation after mild COVID-19. The study's findings and limits: CD4/CD8 balance held among clones contracting day 15 to 85, and later expanders leaned CD4+.

The CDR3 sequence is 12 residues long. Germline V gene sequence: CDR1 KGHSY, CDR2 FQNENV. V was pared by 8 bases and J by 0 bases, with 7 bases between. The sequence was collected from a man between 18 and 35 years old who had mild COVID-19 (a few samples of this study predate the infection). Cell type and time point are not known. The genes are TRBV16 and TRBJ1-1; tentative D call: TRBD1 (5 bases). The specimen was PBMCs or a T cell subset sorted from them (not recorded which). Written as DNA, the CDR3 is TGTGCCAGCGGGACGTTGAACACTGAAGCTTTCTTT. Translating gives CASGTLNTEAFF.